This T cell receptor beta chain came from a study of beta chain features in type 1 diabetes. Whole-study results and caveats: The study found fewer insertions and more deletions at VDJ junctions in type 1 diabetes patients.

Every bit of the isolated RNA underwent reverse transcription, so sequencing read expressed TCRB transcripts. Some clones are missing from TCRdb's copy, which holds only in-frame ones; the method was immunoSEQ multiplex PCR. The sample carries 970,000 or so clones, 17% recorded once. Only one heparinised blood draw was taken per donor, and its volume averaged around 120 mL. Sorting that relied on CD45RO/CCR7/CD25/CD127/CD95/CD27 yielded CD4+ naive, central memory, regulatory and stem cell-like memory cells. This clone occurred a few times. The antigen remains undetermined. This CDR3 region has 16 residues. Looked up from germline, CDR1 is SNHLY and CDR2 is FYNNEI. V lost 3 bases, J lost 3 bases, and 15 bases lay in between.

The clonotype comes from a woman aged 18-30 years in good health. This rearrangement joins TRBV2 to TRBJ1-5; D possibly corresponds to TRBD1 (5 bases). The sequenced sample consisted of naive CD4+ T cells from blood. CDR3 sequence: CASSDVADRSNQPQHF. For the CDR3, the DNA is TGTGCCAGCAGTGATGTAGCCGACAGATCCAATCAGCCCCAGCATTTT.